This T cell receptor (beta chain) was sequenced in a study of neoadjuvant anti-PD-1 for oral cavity cancer. The overall study: Patients mostly received three to four biweekly nivolumab doses at 3 mg/kg before surgery. Patients without progression got a fourth dose around day 43.

Generated by immunoSEQ multiplex PCR, the TCRdb table keeps only in-frame clones and is missing some. The top ten hold 2% to 2.5% of the sample, which has about 14,000 clones, 60% to 85% seen once. Findings and limits, study-wide: Each response group had just three patients in TCR analyses.

V lost 3 bases and J 2 bases, leaving 14 bases between the germline ends. Germline values: CDR1 LNHNV, CDR2 YYDKDF (reference sequence). The CDR3 loop spans 16 amino acids. Described time point: after neoadjuvant nivolumab, at surgical resection. Patients had HPV-negative, locally advanced oral cavity squamous cell carcinoma. To note about this clone: Its matching antigen is unknown.

The V gene is TRBV15, the J gene TRBJ2-1; tentatively, D is TRBD1 or TRBD2 (6 bases each). The origin of this receptor is a person between 35 and 79 years old with oral cavity squamous cell carcinoma. Specimen: PBMCs, collected after nivolumab (anti-PD-1) treatment. CDR3 loop: CATSSRGRPPYNEQFF. For the CDR3, the DNA is TGTGCCACCAGCAGTAGGGGGAGGCCCCCCTACAATGAGCAGTTCTTC.